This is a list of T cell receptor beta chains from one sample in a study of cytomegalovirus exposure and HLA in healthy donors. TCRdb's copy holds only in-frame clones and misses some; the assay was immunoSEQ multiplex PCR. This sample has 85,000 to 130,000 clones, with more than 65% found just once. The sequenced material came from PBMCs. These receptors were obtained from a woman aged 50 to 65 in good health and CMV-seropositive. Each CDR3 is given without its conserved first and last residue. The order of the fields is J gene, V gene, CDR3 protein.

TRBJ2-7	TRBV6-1	FSKEKTAYEQY
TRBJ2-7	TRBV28	ASSWTGYEQY
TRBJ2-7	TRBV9	ASSVGGSYEQY
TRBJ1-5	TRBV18	ASSPERNQPQH
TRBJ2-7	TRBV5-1	ASSLAVAGYEQY
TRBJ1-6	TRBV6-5	ASSYQDSPLH
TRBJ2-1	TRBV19	ASSNIASRGEQF
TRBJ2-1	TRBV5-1	ASSLPGNEQF
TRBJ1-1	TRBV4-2	ASSEQGAHTEAF
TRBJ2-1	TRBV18	ASSPRGGGAFGNEQF
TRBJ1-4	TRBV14	ASSPTTGVREKLF
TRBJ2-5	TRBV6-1	ASRDRGGRQETQY
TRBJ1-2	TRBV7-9	SSSLGGSYGYT
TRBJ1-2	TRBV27	ASSLTGEVGYT
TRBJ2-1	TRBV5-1	ASSGDGAYNEQF
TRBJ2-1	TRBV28	ASLHLSGSSYNEQF
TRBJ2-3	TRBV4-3	ASSQLLAGPGTDTQY
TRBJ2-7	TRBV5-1	ASSLGDYYEQY
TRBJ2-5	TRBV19	ASSNWDSRTPY